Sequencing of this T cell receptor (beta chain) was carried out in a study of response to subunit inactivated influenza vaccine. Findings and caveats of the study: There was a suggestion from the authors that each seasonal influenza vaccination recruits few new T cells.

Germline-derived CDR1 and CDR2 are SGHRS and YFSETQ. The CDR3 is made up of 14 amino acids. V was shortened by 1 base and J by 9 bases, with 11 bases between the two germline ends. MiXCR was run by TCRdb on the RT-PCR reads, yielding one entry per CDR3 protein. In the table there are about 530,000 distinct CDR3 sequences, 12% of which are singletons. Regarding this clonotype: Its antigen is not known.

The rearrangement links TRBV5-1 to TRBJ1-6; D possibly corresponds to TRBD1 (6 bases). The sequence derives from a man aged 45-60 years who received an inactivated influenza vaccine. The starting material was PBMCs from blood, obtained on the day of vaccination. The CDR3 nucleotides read TGCGCCAGCAGCTTGAACAGGGCAAGTTCACCCCTCCACTTT. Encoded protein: CASSLNRASSPLHF.